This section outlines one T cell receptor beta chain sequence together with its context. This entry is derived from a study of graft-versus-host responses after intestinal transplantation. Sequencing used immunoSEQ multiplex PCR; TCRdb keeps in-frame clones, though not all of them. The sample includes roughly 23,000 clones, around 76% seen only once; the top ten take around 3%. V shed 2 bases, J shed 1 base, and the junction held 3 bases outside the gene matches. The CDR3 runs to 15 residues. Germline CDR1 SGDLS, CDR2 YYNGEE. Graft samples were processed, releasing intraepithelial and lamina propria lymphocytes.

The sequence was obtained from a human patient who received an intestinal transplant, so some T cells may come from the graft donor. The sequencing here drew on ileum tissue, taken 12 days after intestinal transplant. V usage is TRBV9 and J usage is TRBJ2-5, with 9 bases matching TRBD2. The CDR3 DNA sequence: TGTGCCAGCAGCGTCGGGACTAGCCTCCAAGAGACCCAGTACTTC. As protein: CASSVGTSLQETQYF. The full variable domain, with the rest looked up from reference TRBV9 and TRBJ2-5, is DSGVTQTPKHLITATGQRVTLRCSPRSGDLSVYWYQQSLDQGLQFLIQYYNGEERAKGNILERFSAQQFPDLHSELNLSSLELGDSALYFCASSVGTSLQETQYFGPGTRLLVL.